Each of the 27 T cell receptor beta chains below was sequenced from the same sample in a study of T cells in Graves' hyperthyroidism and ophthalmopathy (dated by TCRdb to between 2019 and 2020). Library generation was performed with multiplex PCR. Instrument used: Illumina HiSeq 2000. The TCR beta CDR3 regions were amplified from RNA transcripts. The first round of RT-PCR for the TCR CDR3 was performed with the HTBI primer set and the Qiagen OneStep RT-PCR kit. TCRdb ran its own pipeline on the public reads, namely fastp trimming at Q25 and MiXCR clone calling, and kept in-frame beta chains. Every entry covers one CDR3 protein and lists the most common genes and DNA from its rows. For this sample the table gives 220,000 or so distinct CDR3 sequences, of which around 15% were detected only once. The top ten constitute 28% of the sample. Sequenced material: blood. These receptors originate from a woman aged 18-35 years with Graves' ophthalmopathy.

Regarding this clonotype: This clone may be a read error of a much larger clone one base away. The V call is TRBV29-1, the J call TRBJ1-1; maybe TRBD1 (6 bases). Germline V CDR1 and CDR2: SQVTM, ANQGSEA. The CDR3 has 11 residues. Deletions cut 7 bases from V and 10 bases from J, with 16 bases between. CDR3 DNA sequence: TGCAGCGCCCGAGCAGGGGCTGGAGCTTTCTTT. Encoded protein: CSARAGAGAFF.

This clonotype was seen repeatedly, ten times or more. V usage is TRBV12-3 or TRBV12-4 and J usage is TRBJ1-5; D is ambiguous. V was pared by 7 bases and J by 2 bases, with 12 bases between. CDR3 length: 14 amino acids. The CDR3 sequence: CASNPEGGNQPQHF. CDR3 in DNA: TGTGCCAGCAACCCCGAGGGAGGCAATCAGCCCCAGCATTTT.

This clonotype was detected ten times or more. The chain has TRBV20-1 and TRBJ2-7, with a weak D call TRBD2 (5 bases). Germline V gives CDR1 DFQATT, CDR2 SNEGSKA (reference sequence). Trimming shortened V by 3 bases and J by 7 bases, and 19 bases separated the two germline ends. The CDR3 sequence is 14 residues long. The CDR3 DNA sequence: TGCAGTGCTAGCGGGGTTTTAGGTACTGGAGAGCAGTACTTC. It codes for CSASGVLGTGEQYF.

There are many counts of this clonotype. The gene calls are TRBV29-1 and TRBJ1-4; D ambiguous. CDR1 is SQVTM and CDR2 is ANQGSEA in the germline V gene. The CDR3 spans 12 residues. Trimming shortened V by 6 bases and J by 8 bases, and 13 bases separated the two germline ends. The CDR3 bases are TGCAGCGTGATGACGGGAGGGGAAAAACTGTTTTTT. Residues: CSVMTGGEKLFF.

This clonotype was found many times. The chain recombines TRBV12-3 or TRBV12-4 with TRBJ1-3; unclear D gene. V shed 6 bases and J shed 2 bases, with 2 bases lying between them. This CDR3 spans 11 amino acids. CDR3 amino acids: CASRAGNTIYF. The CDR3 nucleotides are TGTGCCAGCAGAGCTGGAAACACCATATATTTT.

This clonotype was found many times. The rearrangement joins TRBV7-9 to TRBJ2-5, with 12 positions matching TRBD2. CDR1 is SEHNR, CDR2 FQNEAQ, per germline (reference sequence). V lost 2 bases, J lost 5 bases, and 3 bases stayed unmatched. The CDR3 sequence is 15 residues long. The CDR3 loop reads CASSLSSGRGETQYF. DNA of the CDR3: TGTGCCAGCAGCTTATCTAGCGGGAGGGGGGAGACCCAGTACTTC.

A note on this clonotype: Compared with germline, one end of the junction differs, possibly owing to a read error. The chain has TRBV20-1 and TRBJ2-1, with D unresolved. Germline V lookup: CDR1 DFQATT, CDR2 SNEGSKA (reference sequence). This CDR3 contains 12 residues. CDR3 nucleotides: TGCAGTGCTAGTGTTCTTGGTGACCACAGACTCTTC. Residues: CSASVLGDHRLF.

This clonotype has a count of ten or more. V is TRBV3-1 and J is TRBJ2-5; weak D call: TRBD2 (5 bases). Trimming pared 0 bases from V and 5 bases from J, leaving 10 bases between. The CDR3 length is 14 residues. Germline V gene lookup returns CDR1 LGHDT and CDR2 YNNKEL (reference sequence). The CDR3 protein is CASSQDLQRETQYF. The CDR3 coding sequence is TGTGCCAGCAGCCAAGATCTTCAGCGGGAGACCCAGTACTTC.

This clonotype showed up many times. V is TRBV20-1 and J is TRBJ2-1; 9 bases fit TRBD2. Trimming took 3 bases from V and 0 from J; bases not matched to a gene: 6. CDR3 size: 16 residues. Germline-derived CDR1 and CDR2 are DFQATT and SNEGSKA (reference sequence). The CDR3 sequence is CSARSLAGSSYNEQFF. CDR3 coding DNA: TGCAGTGCTAGGTCCCTAGCGGGGAGCTCCTACAATGAGCAGTTCTTC.

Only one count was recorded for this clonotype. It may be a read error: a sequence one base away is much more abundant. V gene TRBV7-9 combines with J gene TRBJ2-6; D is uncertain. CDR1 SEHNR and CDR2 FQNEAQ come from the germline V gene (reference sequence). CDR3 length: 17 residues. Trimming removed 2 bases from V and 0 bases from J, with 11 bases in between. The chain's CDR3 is CASSLIAFISGANVLTF. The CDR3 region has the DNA TGTGCCAGCAGCTTAATAGCCTTCATCTCTGGGGCCAACGTCCTGACTTTC.

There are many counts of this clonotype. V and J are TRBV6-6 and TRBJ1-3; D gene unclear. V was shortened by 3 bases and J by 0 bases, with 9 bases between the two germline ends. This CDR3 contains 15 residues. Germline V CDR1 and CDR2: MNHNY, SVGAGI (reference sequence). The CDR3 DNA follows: TGTGCCAGCAGTTATAGGTCGAGCTCTGGAAACACCATATATTTT. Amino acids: CASSYRSSSGNTIYF.

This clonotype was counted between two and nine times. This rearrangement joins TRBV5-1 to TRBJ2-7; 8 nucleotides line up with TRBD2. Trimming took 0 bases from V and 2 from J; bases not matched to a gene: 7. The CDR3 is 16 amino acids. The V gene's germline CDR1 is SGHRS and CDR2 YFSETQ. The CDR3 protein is CASSLVGGRTTYEQYF. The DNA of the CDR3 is TGCGCCAGCAGCTTGGTGGGCGGGAGGACCACCTACGAGCAGTACTTC.

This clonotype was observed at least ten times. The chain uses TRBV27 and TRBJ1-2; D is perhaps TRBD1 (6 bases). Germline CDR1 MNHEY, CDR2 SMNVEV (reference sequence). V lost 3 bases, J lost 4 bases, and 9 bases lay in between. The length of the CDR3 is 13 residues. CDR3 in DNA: TGTGCCAGCAGTTTGTCGGGGGCCTATGGCTACACCTTC. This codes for CASSLSGAYGYTF.

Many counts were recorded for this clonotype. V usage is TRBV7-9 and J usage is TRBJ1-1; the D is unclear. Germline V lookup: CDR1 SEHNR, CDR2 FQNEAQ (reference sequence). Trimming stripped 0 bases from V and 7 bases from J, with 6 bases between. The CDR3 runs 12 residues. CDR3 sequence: CASSLADYEAFF. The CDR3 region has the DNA TGTGCCAGCAGCTTAGCCGACTATGAAGCTTTCTTT. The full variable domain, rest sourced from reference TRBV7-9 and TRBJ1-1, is DTGVSQNPRHKITKRGQNVTFRCDPISEHNRLYWYRQTLGQGPEFLTYFQNEAQLEKSRLLSDRFSAERPKGSFSTLEIQRTEQGDSAMYLCASSLADYEAFFGQGTRLTVV.

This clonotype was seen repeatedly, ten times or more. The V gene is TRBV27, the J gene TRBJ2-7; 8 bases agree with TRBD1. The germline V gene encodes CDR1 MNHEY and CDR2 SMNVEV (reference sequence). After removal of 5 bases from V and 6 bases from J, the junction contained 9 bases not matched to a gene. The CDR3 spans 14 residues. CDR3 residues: CASSHGTGKAEQYF. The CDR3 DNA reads TGTGCCAGCAGTCACGGGACAGGAAAGGCCGAGCAGTACTTC.

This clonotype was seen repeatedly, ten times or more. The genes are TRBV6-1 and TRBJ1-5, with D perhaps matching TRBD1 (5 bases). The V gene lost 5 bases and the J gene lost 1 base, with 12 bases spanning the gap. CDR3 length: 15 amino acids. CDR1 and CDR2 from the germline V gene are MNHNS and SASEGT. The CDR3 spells CASSPVAGSNQPQHF. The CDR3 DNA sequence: TGTGCCAGCAGTCCGGTGGCAGGGAGCAATCAGCCCCAGCATTTT.

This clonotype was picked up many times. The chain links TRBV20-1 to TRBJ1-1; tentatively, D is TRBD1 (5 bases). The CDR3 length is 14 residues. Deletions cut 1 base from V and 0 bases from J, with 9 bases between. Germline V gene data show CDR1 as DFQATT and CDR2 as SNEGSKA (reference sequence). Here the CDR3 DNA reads TGCAGTGCTAGAGGCGGGGCGATGAACACTGAAGCTTTCTTT. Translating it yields CSARGGAMNTEAFF.

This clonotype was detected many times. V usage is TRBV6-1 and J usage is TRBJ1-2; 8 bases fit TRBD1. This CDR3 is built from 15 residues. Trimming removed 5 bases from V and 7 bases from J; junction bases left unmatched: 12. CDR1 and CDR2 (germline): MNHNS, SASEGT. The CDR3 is CASSYLRQGAFGYTF. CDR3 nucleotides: TGTGCCAGCAGTTACCTAAGGCAGGGGGCTTTTGGCTACACCTTC.

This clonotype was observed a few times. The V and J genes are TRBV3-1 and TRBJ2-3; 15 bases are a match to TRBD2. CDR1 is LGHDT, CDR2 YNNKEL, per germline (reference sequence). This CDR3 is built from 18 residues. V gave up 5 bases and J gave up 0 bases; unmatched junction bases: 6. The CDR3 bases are TGTGCCAGCAGCACCTGGACTAGCGGGGGGGCTAGCACAGATACGCAGTATTTT. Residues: CASSTWTSGGASTDTQYF.

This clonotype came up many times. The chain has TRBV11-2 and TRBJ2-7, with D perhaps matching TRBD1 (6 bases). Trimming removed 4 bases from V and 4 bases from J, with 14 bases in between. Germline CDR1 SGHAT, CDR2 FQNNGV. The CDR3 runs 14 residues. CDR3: CASSSPDSLYEQYF. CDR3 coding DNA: TGTGCCAGCAGCTCCCCGGACAGTTTGTACGAGCAGTACTTC.

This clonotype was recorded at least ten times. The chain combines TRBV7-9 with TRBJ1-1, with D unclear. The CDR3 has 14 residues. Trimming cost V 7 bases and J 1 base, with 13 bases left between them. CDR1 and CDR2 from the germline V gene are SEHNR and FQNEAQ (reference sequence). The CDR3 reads CASTLGYSNTEAFF. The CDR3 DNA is TGTGCCAGCACCCTAGGGTATTCGAACACTGAAGCTTTCTTT.

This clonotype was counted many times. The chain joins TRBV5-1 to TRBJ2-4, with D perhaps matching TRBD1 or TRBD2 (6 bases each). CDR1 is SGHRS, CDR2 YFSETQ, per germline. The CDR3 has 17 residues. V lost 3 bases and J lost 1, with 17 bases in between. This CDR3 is CASSSWDIGGAKNIQYF. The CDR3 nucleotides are TGCGCCAGCAGCTCCTGGGACATCGGAGGGGCCAAAAACATTCAGTACTTC.

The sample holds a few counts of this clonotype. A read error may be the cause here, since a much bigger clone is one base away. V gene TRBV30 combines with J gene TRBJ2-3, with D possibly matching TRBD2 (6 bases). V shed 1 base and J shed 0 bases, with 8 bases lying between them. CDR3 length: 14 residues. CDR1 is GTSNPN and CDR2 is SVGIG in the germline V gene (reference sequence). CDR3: CAWSGGLSTDTQYF. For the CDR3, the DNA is TGTGCCTGGAGTGGGGGACTGAGCACAGATACGCAGTATTTT.

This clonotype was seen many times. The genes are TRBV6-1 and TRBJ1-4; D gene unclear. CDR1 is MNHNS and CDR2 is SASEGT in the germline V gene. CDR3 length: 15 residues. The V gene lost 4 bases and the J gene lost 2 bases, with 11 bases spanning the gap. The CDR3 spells CASSGTGFTNEKLFF. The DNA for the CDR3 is TGTGCCAGCAGTGGAACGGGTTTTACTAATGAAAAACTGTTTTTT.

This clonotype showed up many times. CDR3 sequence reads: CASSVGVNTGELFF. In nucleotides, the CDR3 is TGTGCCAGCAGCGTAGGTGTCAACACCGGGGAGCTGTTTTTT. The chain couples TRBV9 to TRBJ2-2; D call uncertain. Germline lookup yields CDR1 SGDLS and CDR2 YYNGEE. The V and J ends lost 0 bases and 2 bases respectively, with 5 bases between them. The length of the CDR3 is 14 residues.

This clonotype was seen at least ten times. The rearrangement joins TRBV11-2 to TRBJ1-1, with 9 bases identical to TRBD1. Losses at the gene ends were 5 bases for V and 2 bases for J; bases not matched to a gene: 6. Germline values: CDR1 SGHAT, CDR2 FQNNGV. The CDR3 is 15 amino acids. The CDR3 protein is CASSLGTGFNTEAFF. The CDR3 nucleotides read TGTGCCAGCAGCCTAGGGACAGGGTTTAACACTGAAGCTTTCTTT.

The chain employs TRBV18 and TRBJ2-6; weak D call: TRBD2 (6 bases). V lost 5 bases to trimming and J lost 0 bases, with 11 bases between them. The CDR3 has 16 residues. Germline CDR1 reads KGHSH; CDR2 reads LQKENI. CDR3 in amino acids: CASSAGLSSGANVLTF. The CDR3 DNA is TGTGCCAGCTCAGCGGGACTCAGCTCTGGGGCCAACGTCCTGACTTTC.